This T cell receptor (beta chain) was recovered during a study of T-cell memory formation after mild COVID-19. Study-wide results and caveats: Several responding clones turned up in pre-infection memory, indicating that cross-reactive memory may have taken part.

TCRdb itself ran the 5' RACE reads through MiXCR, one entry per CDR3 protein. The table has 75,000 to 95,000 distinct CDR3 sequences, around 13% seen once; the top ten hold about 27%. In its sample, this clonotype was seen many times. Its target is not known. This CDR3 comprises 12 residues. Trimming stripped 0 bases from V and 4 bases from J, with 4 bases between. From germline, CDR1 is PRHDT and CDR2 FYEKMQ (reference sequence). The chain recombines TRBV13 with TRBJ2-7; D is undetermined. This receptor was taken from an adult woman who had mild COVID-19 (a few samples of this study predate the infection). Cell type and time point are not known. Sequencing was performed on PBMCs or a T cell subset sorted from them (not recorded which). CDR3 sequence: CASSLGEYEQYF. The CDR3 coding sequence is TGTGCCAGCAGCTTAGGGGAATACGAGCAGTACTTC.